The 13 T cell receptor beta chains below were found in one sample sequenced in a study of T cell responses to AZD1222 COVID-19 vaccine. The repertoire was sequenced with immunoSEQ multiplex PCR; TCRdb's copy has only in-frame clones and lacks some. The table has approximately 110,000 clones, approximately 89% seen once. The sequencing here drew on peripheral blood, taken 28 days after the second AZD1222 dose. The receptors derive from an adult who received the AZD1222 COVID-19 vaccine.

CDR3 DNA sequence: TGTGCCAGCAAGTCGGGCGGACTTAAGGCAACTAATGAAAAACTGTTTTTT. Amino acids: CASKSGGLKATNEKLFF. The chain recombines TRBV2 with TRBJ1-4; D unresolved. The germline V and J ends were trimmed by 7 bases and 0 bases, with 18 bases remaining between them. Germline values: CDR1 SNHLY, CDR2 FYNNEI. This CDR3 spans 17 amino acids.

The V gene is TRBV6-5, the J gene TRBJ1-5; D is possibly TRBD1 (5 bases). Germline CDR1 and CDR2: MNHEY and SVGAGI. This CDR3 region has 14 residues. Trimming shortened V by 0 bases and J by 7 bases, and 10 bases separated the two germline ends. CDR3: CASSYSGVQQPQHF. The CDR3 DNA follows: TGTGCCAGCAGTTACTCAGGGGTTCAGCAGCCCCAGCATTTT.

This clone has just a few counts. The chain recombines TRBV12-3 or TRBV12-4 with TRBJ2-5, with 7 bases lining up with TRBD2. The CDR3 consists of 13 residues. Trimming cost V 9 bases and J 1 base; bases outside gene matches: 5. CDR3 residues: CASKRGVQETQYF. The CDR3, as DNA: TGTGCCAGTAAACGGGGGGTCCAAGAGACCCAGTACTTC.

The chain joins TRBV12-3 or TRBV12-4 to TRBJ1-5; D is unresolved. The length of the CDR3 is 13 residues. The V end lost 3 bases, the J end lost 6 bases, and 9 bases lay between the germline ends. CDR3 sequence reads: CASSFAGSQPQHF. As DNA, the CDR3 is TGTGCCAGCAGTTTTGCGGGGAGTCAGCCCCAGCATTTT.

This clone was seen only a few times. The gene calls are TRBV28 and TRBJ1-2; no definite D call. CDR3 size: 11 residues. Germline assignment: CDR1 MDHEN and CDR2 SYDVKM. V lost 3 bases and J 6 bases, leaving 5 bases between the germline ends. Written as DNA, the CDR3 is TGTGCCAGCAGTTTCCATGATGGCTACACCTTC. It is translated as CASSFHDGYTF.

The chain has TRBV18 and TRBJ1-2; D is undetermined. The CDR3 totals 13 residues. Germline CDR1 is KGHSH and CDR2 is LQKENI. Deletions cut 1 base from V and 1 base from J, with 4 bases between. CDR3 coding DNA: TGTGCCAGCTCACCACAGAATAACTATGGCTACACCTTC. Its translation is CASSPQNNYGYTF.

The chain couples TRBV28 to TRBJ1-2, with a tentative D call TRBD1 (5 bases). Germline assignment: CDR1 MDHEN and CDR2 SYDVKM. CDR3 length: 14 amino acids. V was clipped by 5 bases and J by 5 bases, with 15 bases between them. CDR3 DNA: TGTGCCAGCAGTAGCCCGCAGGGAGGGTATGGCTACACCTTC. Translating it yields CASSSPQGGYGYTF.

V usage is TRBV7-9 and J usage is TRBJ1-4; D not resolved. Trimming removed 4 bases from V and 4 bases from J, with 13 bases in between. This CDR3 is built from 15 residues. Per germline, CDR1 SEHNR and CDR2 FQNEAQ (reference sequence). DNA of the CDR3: TGTGCCAGCAGCTCACCGGTTCGTGGTAATGAAAAACTGTTTTTT. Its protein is CASSSPVRGNEKLFF.

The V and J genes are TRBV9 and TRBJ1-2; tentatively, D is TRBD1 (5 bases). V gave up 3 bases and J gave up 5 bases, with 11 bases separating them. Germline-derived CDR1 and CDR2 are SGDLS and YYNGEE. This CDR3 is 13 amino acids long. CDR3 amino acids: CASSATGSYGYTF. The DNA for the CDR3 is TGTGCCAGCAGCGCTACAGGAAGTTATGGCTACACCTTC.

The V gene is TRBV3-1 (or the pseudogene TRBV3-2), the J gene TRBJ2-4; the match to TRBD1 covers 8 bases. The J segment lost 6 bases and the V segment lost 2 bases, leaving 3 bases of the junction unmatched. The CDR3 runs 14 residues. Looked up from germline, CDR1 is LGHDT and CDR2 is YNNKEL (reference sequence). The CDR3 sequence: CASSQQGASNIQYF. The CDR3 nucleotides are TGTGCCAGCAGCCAACAGGGGGCGTCAAACATTCAGTACTTC.

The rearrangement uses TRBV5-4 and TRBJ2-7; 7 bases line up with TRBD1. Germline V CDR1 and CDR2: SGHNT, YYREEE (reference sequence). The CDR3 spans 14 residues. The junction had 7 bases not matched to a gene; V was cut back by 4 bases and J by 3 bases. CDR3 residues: CASSPGQPLYEQYF. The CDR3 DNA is TGTGCCAGCAGCCCGGGACAGCCCCTCTACGAGCAGTACTTC.

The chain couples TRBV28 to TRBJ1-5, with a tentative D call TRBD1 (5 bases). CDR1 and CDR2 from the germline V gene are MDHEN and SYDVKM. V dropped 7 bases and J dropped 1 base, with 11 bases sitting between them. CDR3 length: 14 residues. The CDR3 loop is CASTFGGSNQPQHF. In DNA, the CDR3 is TGTGCCAGCACATTTGGGGGAAGCAATCAGCCCCAGCATTTT.

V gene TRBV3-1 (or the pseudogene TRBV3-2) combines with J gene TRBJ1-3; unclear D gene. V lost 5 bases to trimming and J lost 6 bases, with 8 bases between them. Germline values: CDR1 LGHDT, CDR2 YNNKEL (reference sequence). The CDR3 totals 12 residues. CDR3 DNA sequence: TGTGCCAGCAGCTACGATGAAAACACCATATATTTT. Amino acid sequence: CASSYDENTIYF.